The 5 T cell receptor beta chains presented below share a single source sample, sequenced in a study of beta chain features in type 1 diabetes. Expressed TCRB transcripts were sequenced because the isolated RNA had all been reverse transcribed beforehand. TCRdb keeps only in-frame clones here, not all; method: immunoSEQ multiplex PCR. The sample shows roughly 370,000 clones, approximately 13% of them seen only once. Input material: naive CD4+ T cells from blood. The origin of the receptors is a man aged 25 to 45 in good health.

This clone was found a few times. The V gene is TRBV7-9, the J gene TRBJ1-1; D uncertain. Germline values: CDR1 SEHNR, CDR2 FQNEAQ (reference sequence). Trimming left V 0 bases short and J 0 bases short, with 8 bases between. The CDR3 has 15 amino acids. This CDR3 is CASSLAGRLNTEAFF. Here the CDR3 DNA reads TGTGCCAGCAGCTTAGCGGGCCGACTGAACACTGAAGCTTTCTTT.

This clone has a handful of counts. The V gene is TRBV5-4, the J gene TRBJ1-2; D may be TRBD1 (5 bases). The CDR3 contains 16 residues. Looked up from germline, CDR1 is SGHNT and CDR2 is YYREEE (reference sequence). V lost 4 bases, J lost 7 bases, and 23 bases lay in between. The CDR3 nucleotides read TGTGCCAGCAGCCCACCGGGACTTCAACAGGACTCTGGCTACACCTTC. This sequence encodes CASSPPGLQQDSGYTF.

This clone was detected ten times or more. The chain links TRBV29-1 to TRBJ2-7, with D possibly TRBD1 on 6 matching bases. The V and J ends lost 2 bases and 6 bases respectively, with 14 bases between them. The CDR3 loop spans 13 amino acids. Germline V gene sequence: CDR1 SQVTM, CDR2 ANQGSEA. CDR3 in amino acids: CSVEPIQGGEQYV. The CDR3 DNA sequence: TGCAGCGTTGAACCGATACAGGGCGGCGAGCAGTACGTC.

The gene calls are TRBV5-6 and TRBJ1-1; D is unclear. The CDR3 has 14 amino acids. Germline V gives CDR1 SGHDT, CDR2 YYEEEE. V dropped 0 bases and J dropped 1 base, with 7 bases sitting between them. The CDR3 protein is CASSLGLQNTEAFF. DNA for the CDR3: TGTGCCAGCAGCTTGGGGCTGCAGAACACTGAAGCTTTCTTT.

This clone was counted only a few times. The rearrangement uses TRBV13 and TRBJ2-1; TRBD2 aligns across 13 bases. CDR1 and CDR2 (germline): PRHDT, FYEKMQ (reference sequence). CDR3 size: 15 residues. Unmatched junction bases numbered 2, after V lost 2 bases and J lost 7 bases. CDR3 nucleotides: TGTGCCAGCAGCTTATTGACTAGCGGGGGGAATGAGCAGTTCTTC. It codes for CASSLLTSGGNEQFF.